A selection of T cell receptor beta chains follows, all from one sample in a study of CD8+ T cells in alopecia areata. The assay was immunoSEQ multiplex PCR, and TCRdb's table has in-frame clones only and misses some. In the table there are 150,000 or so clones, roughly 50% of which are singletons. This specimen was CD4+ T cells sorted from blood, taken at week 0. The receptors were sampled from a human donor with alopecia areata. Each CDR3 is given with its conserved first and last residue. Fields, in order: J gene, D gene, clone size, V gene, CDR3 protein, CDR3 DNA. D genes are given only for firm matches. Clone size, where shown, is once, few, many, or a class for clones that have expanded.

j_call: TRBJ2-3; d_call: TRBD2; clone_size: few; v_call: TRBV7-2; cdr3_aa: CASSWGGGTDTQYF; cdr3_nt: TGTGCCAGCAGCTGGGGCGGGGGTACAGATACGCAGTATTTT
j_call: TRBJ2-1; d_call: TRBD1; clone_size: -; v_call: TRBV29-1; cdr3_aa: CSADRGSYNEQFF; cdr3_nt: TGCAGCGCAGACAGGGGGTCCTACAATGAGCAGTTCTTC
j_call: TRBJ1-6; d_call: -; clone_size: -; v_call: TRBV19; cdr3_aa: CASSLDGGSPLHF; cdr3_nt: TGTGCCAGTAGTCTGGACGGGGGTTCACCCCTCCACTTT
j_call: TRBJ1-2; d_call: TRBD1; clone_size: few; v_call: TRBV9; cdr3_aa: CASTPRDRGQYGYTF; cdr3_nt: TGTGCCAGCACCCCCCGGGACAGGGGGCAATATGGCTACACCTTC
j_call: TRBJ1-5; d_call: TRBD1; clone_size: -; v_call: TRBV30; cdr3_aa: CAWSWDSVNQPQHF; cdr3_nt: TGTGCCTGGAGTTGGGACAGCGTCAATCAGCCCCAGCATTTT
j_call: TRBJ2-7; d_call: -; clone_size: -; v_call: TRBV30; cdr3_aa: CAWSVRGTKYEQYF; cdr3_nt: TGTGCCTGGAGTGTACGTGGGACAAAGTACGAGCAGTACTTC
j_call: TRBJ1-5; d_call: -; clone_size: -; v_call: TRBV4-1; cdr3_aa: CASSQEGGKGQPQHF; cdr3_nt: TGCGCCAGCAGCCAAGAGGGAGGGAAGGGACAGCCCCAGCATTTT
j_call: TRBJ2-5; d_call: -; clone_size: -; v_call: TRBV4-1; cdr3_aa: CASSHQGGLAQETQYF; cdr3_nt: TGCGCCAGCAGCCATCAAGGTGGGCTAGCCCAGGAGACCCAGTACTTC
j_call: TRBJ2-5; d_call: -; clone_size: -; v_call: TRBV25-1; cdr3_aa: CASTGTAYQETQYF; cdr3_nt: TGTGCCAGCACCGGGACCGCGTACCAAGAGACCCAGTACTTC
j_call: TRBJ2-3; d_call: -; clone_size: -; v_call: TRBV18; cdr3_aa: CASSQTTGATDTQYF; cdr3_nt: TGTGCCAGCTCACAAACGACCGGGGCCACAGATACGCAGTATTTT
j_call: TRBJ1-2; d_call: -; clone_size: -; v_call: TRBV28; cdr3_aa: CASSLPRQFGYTF; cdr3_nt: TGTGCCAGCAGTTTGCCCCGACAGTTTGGCTACACCTTC
j_call: TRBJ1-1; d_call: -; clone_size: -; v_call: TRBV20-1; cdr3_aa: CSAGAQGEAFF; cdr3_nt: TGCAGTGCTGGGGCCCAGGGAGAAGCTTTCTTT
j_call: TRBJ2-1; d_call: TRBD2; clone_size: -; v_call: TRBV10-3; cdr3_aa: CATGIAGGNEQFF; cdr3_nt: TGTGCCACAGGAATAGCGGGGGGCAATGAGCAGTTCTTC
j_call: TRBJ1-4; d_call: -; clone_size: -; v_call: TRBV2; cdr3_aa: CASTQGEKLFF; cdr3_nt: TGTGCCAGCACTCAAGGTGAAAAACTGTTTTTT
j_call: TRBJ1-5; d_call: -; clone_size: -; v_call: TRBV6-6; cdr3_aa: CASRFTGTHQPQHF; cdr3_nt: TGTGCCAGCAGGTTCACAGGGACCCACCAGCCCCAGCATTTT
j_call: TRBJ1-1; d_call: -; clone_size: -; v_call: TRBV4-3; cdr3_aa: CASSPTLAMLNTEAFF; cdr3_nt: TGCGCCAGCAGCCCCACACTAGCAATGTTGAACACTGAAGCTTTCTTT
j_call: TRBJ2-3; d_call: TRBD2; clone_size: -; v_call: TRBV5-1; cdr3_aa: CASSLGAGAGDTQYF; cdr3_nt: TGCGCCAGCAGCTTGGGAGCGGGGGCTGGAGATACGCAGTATTTT
j_call: TRBJ1-2; d_call: -; clone_size: -; v_call: TRBV9; cdr3_aa: CASSVGQGSYGYTF; cdr3_nt: TGTGCCAGCAGCGTAGGCCAGGGAAGTTATGGCTACACCTTC
j_call: TRBJ1-3; d_call: -; clone_size: -; v_call: TRBV9; cdr3_aa: CASSPQGTGNTIYF; cdr3_nt: TGTGCCAGCAGCCCTCAGGGCACTGGAAACACCATATATTTT
j_call: TRBJ2-7; d_call: -; clone_size: -; v_call: TRBV30; cdr3_aa: CAWSRQSFSYEQYF; cdr3_nt: TGTGCCTGGAGTCGGCAATCCTTCTCCTACGAGCAGTACTTC
j_call: TRBJ1-6; d_call: TRBD1; clone_size: few; v_call: TRBV2; cdr3_aa: CASSPGQGANSPLHF; cdr3_nt: TGTGCCAGCTCCCCGGGACAGGGGGCTAATTCACCCCTCCACTTT
j_call: TRBJ2-5; d_call: -; clone_size: once; v_call: TRBV5-1; cdr3_aa: CASSGGIQETQYF; cdr3_nt: TGCGCCAGCAGCGGGGGGATCCAAGAGACCCAGTACTTC
j_call: TRBJ1-2; d_call: TRBD1; clone_size: -; v_call: TRBV7-9; cdr3_aa: CASDRGLYGYTF; cdr3_nt: TGTGCCTCGGACAGGGGGCTTTATGGCTACACCTTC
j_call: TRBJ1-2; d_call: TRBD1; clone_size: -; v_call: TRBV10-3; cdr3_aa: CAISGQGAPGYTF; cdr3_nt: TGTGCCATCAGTGGACAGGGGGCGCCCGGCTACACCTTC
j_call: TRBJ1-2; d_call: TRBD1; clone_size: few; v_call: TRBV18; cdr3_aa: CASSPMAGGDGYTF; cdr3_nt: TGTGCCAGCTCACCAATGGCAGGGGGAGACGGCTACACCTTC
j_call: TRBJ2-2; d_call: -; clone_size: -; v_call: TRBV30; cdr3_aa: CAWTGLMNTGELFF; cdr3_nt: TGTGCCTGGACGGGACTTATGAACACCGGGGAGCTGTTTTTT
j_call: TRBJ2-7; d_call: TRBD1; clone_size: -; v_call: TRBV19; cdr3_aa: CASSIRLVRTQGRPYEQYF; cdr3_nt: TGTGCCAGTAGTATCAGGTTGGTCCGCACACAGGGGCGACCCTACGAGCAGTACTTC
j_call: TRBJ1-5; d_call: -; clone_size: -; v_call: TRBV14; cdr3_aa: CASSPLGGQPQHF; cdr3_nt: TGTGCCAGCAGCCCCCTTGGGGGTCAGCCCCAGCATTTT
j_call: TRBJ2-1; d_call: TRBD2; clone_size: once; v_call: TRBV13; cdr3_aa: CASSFRTSGGFGNEQFF; cdr3_nt: TGTGCCAGCAGCTTCCGGACTAGCGGGGGCTTCGGCAATGAGCAGTTCTTC
j_call: TRBJ1-2; d_call: -; clone_size: -; v_call: TRBV7-2; cdr3_aa: CASSLRQPNYGYTF; cdr3_nt: TGTGCCAGCAGCTTAAGGCAGCCTAACTATGGCTACACCTTC
j_call: TRBJ1-1; d_call: -; clone_size: -; v_call: TRBV20-1; cdr3_aa: CSARGVTEAFF; cdr3_nt: TGCAGTGCTAGAGGGGTCACTGAAGCTTTCTTT
j_call: TRBJ1-1; d_call: -; clone_size: -; v_call: TRBV11-3; cdr3_aa: CAVGGVGSEAFF; cdr3_nt: TGTGCCGTTGGGGGCGTTGGATCTGAAGCTTTCTTT
j_call: TRBJ1-5; d_call: -; clone_size: -; v_call: TRBV27; cdr3_aa: CASSGPPASLGGQPQHF; cdr3_nt: TGTGCCAGCAGTGGGCCCCCGGCGTCCTTAGGTGGCCAGCCCCAGCATTTT
j_call: TRBJ1-5; d_call: TRBD1; clone_size: few; v_call: TRBV2; cdr3_aa: CASRGRTGSNQPQHF; cdr3_nt: TGTGCCAGCAGGGGCCGGACAGGGTCAAATCAGCCCCAGCATTTT
j_call: TRBJ2-2; d_call: -; clone_size: -; v_call: TRBV4-2; cdr3_aa: CASSQEGVKATNTGELFF; cdr3_nt: TGTGCCAGCAGCCAAGAAGGGGTGAAGGCTACTAACACCGGGGAGCTGTTTTTT
j_call: TRBJ2-2; d_call: -; clone_size: few; v_call: TRBV10-3; cdr3_aa: CAISDRANTGELFF; cdr3_nt: TGTGCCATCAGTGACAGGGCGAACACCGGGGAGCTGTTTTTT
j_call: TRBJ2-1; d_call: -; clone_size: -; v_call: TRBV29-1; cdr3_aa: CSVGRDSEQFF; cdr3_nt: TGCAGCGTTGGTAGGGACTCTGAGCAGTTCTTC
j_call: TRBJ2-7; d_call: TRBD1; clone_size: -; v_call: TRBV4-1; cdr3_aa: CASSRDDRASYEQYF; cdr3_nt: TGCGCCAGCAGCCGGGACGACAGGGCTTCCTACGAGCAGTACTTC
j_call: TRBJ2-1; d_call: -; clone_size: few; v_call: TRBV7-2; cdr3_aa: CASSFGPSQFF; cdr3_nt: TGTGCCAGCAGCTTCGGACCATCGCAGTTCTTC
j_call: TRBJ2-5; d_call: -; clone_size: -; v_call: TRBV27; cdr3_aa: CASSPLTWAGEEETQYF; cdr3_nt: TGTGCCAGCAGCCCCCTCACGTGGGCAGGGGAGGAGGAGACCCAGTACTTC
j_call: TRBJ2-5; d_call: -; clone_size: -; v_call: TRBV5-6; cdr3_aa: CASSLGTIQETQYF; cdr3_nt: TGTGCCAGCAGCTTGGGGACTATCCAAGAGACCCAGTACTTC
j_call: TRBJ2-7; d_call: -; clone_size: -; v_call: TRBV6-5; cdr3_aa: CASGSSEEQYF; cdr3_nt: TGTGCCAGCGGGTCCTCGGAAGAGCAGTACTTC
j_call: TRBJ2-6; d_call: -; clone_size: few; v_call: TRBV7-9; cdr3_aa: CASSFLANVLTF; cdr3_nt: TGTGCCAGCAGCTTTCTGGCCAACGTCCTGACTTTC
j_call: TRBJ2-1; d_call: -; clone_size: -; v_call: TRBV4-2; cdr3_aa: CASSQDPGHMYNEQFF; cdr3_nt: TGTGCCAGCAGCCAAGACCCGGGACACATGTACAATGAGCAGTTCTTC
j_call: TRBJ1-1; d_call: -; clone_size: -; v_call: TRBV7-9; cdr3_aa: CASRWGLNTEAFF; cdr3_nt: TGTGCCAGCAGGTGGGGACTGAACACTGAAGCTTTCTTT
j_call: TRBJ2-7; d_call: -; clone_size: few; v_call: TRBV30; cdr3_aa: CAWSGNYEQYF; cdr3_nt: TGTGCCTGGAGTGGGAACTACGAGCAGTACTTC
j_call: TRBJ2-7; d_call: -; clone_size: -; v_call: TRBV2; cdr3_aa: CASRIQGGPYEQYF; cdr3_nt: TGTGCCAGCCGGATCCAGGGGGGACCCTACGAGCAGTACTTC
j_call: TRBJ2-7; d_call: -; clone_size: few; v_call: TRBV18; cdr3_aa: CASSPGQISYEQYF; cdr3_nt: TGTGCCAGCTCACCGGGACAAATCTCCTACGAGCAGTACTTC